This T cell receptor (beta chain) was retrieved from a study of blood T cell repertoires in COVID-19. Study as a whole: The study drew acute and convalescent COVID-19 samples from the United States, Italy and Spain. T cells, B-cell-depleted T cells, or PBMCs supplied cDNA or gDNA.

This CDR3 has 13 amino acids. The germline V gene has CDR1 LNHDA and CDR2 SQIVND (reference sequence). The V gene end was trimmed by 2 bases and the J gene end by 6 bases; junction bases not matched to a gene: 2. Profiled with immunoSEQ multiplex PCR; TCRdb holds only in-frame clones, not every one. The repertoire consists of 110,000 to 150,000 clones, with about 80% occurring once and the leading ten covering about 7%. The sequencing sample was made of peripheral blood. The rearrangement uses TRBV19 and TRBJ1-2; TRBD1 agrees at 8 bases. The receptor comes from a human donor in a cohort sampled during active COVID-19. The CDR3 coding sequence is TGTGCCAGTAGTATACAGGGGGCGGATGGCTACACCTTC. This translates into CASSIQGADGYTF.